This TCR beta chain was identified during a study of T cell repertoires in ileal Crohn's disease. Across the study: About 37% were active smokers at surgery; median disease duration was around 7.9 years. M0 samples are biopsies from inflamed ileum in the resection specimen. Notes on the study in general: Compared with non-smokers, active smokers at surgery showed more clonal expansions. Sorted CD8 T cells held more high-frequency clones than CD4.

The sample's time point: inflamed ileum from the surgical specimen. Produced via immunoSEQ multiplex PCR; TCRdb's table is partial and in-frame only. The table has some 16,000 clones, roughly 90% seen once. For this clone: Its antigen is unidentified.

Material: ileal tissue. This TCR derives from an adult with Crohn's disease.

The CDR3, as DNA: TGTGCCAGCAGCTTATCCCCCGGGACAGGGCAATACGAGCAGTACTTC. Its protein is CASSLSPGTGQYEQYF. The chain couples TRBV5-5 to TRBJ2-7; 9 bases match TRBD1. In germline, CDR1 is SGHKS, CDR2 YYEKEE (reference sequence). V lost 2 bases to trimming and J lost 4 bases; unmatched junction nucleotides: 10. The CDR3 runs to 16 residues.